These T cell receptor beta chains were read from a single sample in a study of cytomegalovirus exposure and HLA in healthy donors. The protocol was immunoSEQ multiplex PCR, while the TCRdb copy is restricted to in-frame clones and leaves out a portion. Of about 260,000 clones listed, 84% were seen once; the top ten hold 1.5% to 2.5%. Sequencing was carried out using PBMCs. Receptors originate from a woman aged 40 to 55 in good health and CMV-seropositive. Both conserved end residues are part of each CDR3. Fields, in order: clone size, D gene, J gene, V gene, CDR3 protein, CDR3 DNA. The D gene is left open where the match is weak. Size tells how often a clone was seen (once, few, many) or the class of an expanded clone, and some rows leave it out.

>once|.|TRBJ2-5|TRBV18
CASSWGLGETQYF
TGTGCCAGCTCCTGGGGACTCGGAGAGACCCAGTACTTC
>once|TRBD2|TRBJ2-3|TRBV7-2
CASTTSGRVSDTQYF
TGTGCCAGCACGACTAGCGGGAGGGTCTCCGATACGCAGTATTTT
>.|.|TRBJ2-7|TRBV5-1
CASSFSGSYEQYF
TGCGCCAGCAGCTTCTCAGGGTCCTACGAGCAGTACTTC
>.|.|TRBJ2-1|TRBV29-1
CSVDFWSGTYNEQFF
TGCAGCGTTGATTTTTGGAGCGGTACCTACAATGAGCAGTTCTTC
>.|TRBD1|TRBJ2-7|TRBV28
CASSGDSTYEQYF
TGTGCCAGCAGTGGGGACAGTACCTACGAGCAGTACTTC
>once|TRBD2|TRBJ2-1|TRBV5-1
CASSVLAGEPYNEQFF
TGCGCCAGCAGCGTCTTAGCGGGAGAACCCTACAATGAGCAGTTCTTC
>.|.|TRBJ1-1|TRBV6-5
CASSYQENTEAFF
TGTGCCAGCAGTTACCAGGAGAACACTGAAGCTTTCTTT
>.|.|TRBJ2-2|TRBV5-8
CFVGAGTGELFF
TGTTTTGTGGGAGCGGGCACCGGGGAGCTGTTTTTT
>few|TRBD1|TRBJ2-7|TRBV7-8
CASSLPGQGLPLSYEQYF
TGTGCCAGCAGCCTCCCGGGACAGGGGTTGCCTCTCTCCTACGAGCAGTACTTC
>.|.|TRBJ1-2|TRBV27
CASSLRQGLHGYTF
TGTGCCAGCAGTTTACGGCAGGGTCTCCATGGCTACACCTTC
>.|.|TRBJ1-5|TRBV5-1
CASSLTGEGNQPQHF
TGCGCCAGCAGCTTGACGGGGGAAGGCAATCAGCCCCAGCATTTT
>.|.|TRBJ2-1|TRBV14
CASSQVSGAGNEQFF
TGTGCCAGCAGCCAAGTCAGCGGAGCTGGGAATGAGCAGTTCTTC
>.|TRBD1|TRBJ1-1|TRBV30
CAWSEGTGNTEAFF
TGTGCCTGGAGTGAGGGGACAGGGAACACTGAAGCTTTCTTT
>.|.|TRBJ2-7|TRBV10-3
CASTANGGSYEQYF
TGTGCCTCGACAGCGAATGGGGGGTCCTACGAGCAGTACTTC
>.|TRBD1|TRBJ1-1|TRBV28
CASSVFGDRRNTEAFF
TGTGCCAGCAGTGTTTTTGGGGACAGAAGAAACACTGAAGCTTTCTTT
>.|TRBD1|TRBJ2-2|TRBV7-9
CASSFSTGGVRAGELFF
TGTGCCAGCAGCTTCTCGACAGGGGGTGTTCGGGCCGGGGAGCTGTTTTTT
>.|.|TRBJ1-1|TRBV18
CASSPTGDKNTEAFF
TGTGCCAGCTCACCGACGGGAGATAAGAACACTGAAGCTTTCTTT
>.|.|TRBJ1-2|TRBV21-1
CASSKAPGQIYGYTF
TGTGCCAGCAGCAAAGCACCGGGACAGATCTATGGCTACACCTTC
>.|TRBD2|TRBJ2-1|TRBV27
CASSGLAGYNEQFF
TGTGCCAGCAGCGGACTAGCGGGGTACAATGAGCAGTTCTTC
>once|.|TRBJ1-4|TRBV4-1
CASSQAGLSNEKLFF
TGCGCCAGCAGCCAGGCTGGACTATCGAATGAAAAACTGTTTTTT
>.|TRBD2|TRBJ2-7|TRBV11-2
CASSLAPPTSGNYEQYF
TGTGCCAGCAGCTTAGCTCCACCGACTAGCGGAAACTACGAGCAGTACTTC
>.|TRBD2|TRBJ2-1|TRBV18
CASSPLSASGYNEQFF
TGTGCCAGCTCACCCTTGTCGGCTAGCGGCTACAATGAGCAGTTCTTC
>.|.|TRBJ1-3|TRBV7-2
CASSLGGVGGNTIYF
TGTGCCAGCAGCTTAGGGGGGGTCGGTGGAAACACCATATATTTT
>.|.|TRBJ1-5|TRBV19
CASSIIGDQPQHF
TGTGCCAGTAGTATAATAGGGGATCAGCCCCAGCATTTT
>.|TRBD1|TRBJ1-1|TRBV30
CAWSVRGRGLMNTEAFF
TGTGCCTGGAGTGTACGAGGCAGGGGGCTCATGAACACTGAAGCTTTCTTT
>.|TRBD1|TRBJ1-5|TRBV7-8
CASRMTGGTVNPSNQPQHF
TGTGCCAGCAGAATGACAGGGGGAACGGTCAACCCCTCCAATCAGCCCCAGCATTTT
>.|.|TRBJ1-1|TRBV6-1
CASSEGGVDTEAFF
TGTGCCAGCAGTGAGGGGGGGGTAGACACTGAAGCTTTCTTT
>.|.|TRBJ1-2|TRBV27
CASSLSGGRNYGYTF
TGTGCCAGCAGTTTATCGGGGGGGCGCAACTATGGCTACACCTTC
>few|TRBD2|TRBJ2-3|TRBV2
CASRGTSGSTDTQYF
TGTGCCAGCAGAGGGACTAGCGGGAGCACAGATACGCAGTATTTT
>.|.|TRBJ1-1|TRBV25-1
CASSEFGRGRRNTEAFF
TGTGCCAGCAGTGAATTCGGCAGGGGCCGGAGGAACACTGAAGCTTTCTTT
>.|.|TRBJ2-3|TRBV5-1
CASSLGGDGDTQYF
TGCGCCAGCAGCTTGGGGGGGGACGGAGATACGCAGTATTTT
>.|TRBD1|TRBJ2-5|TRBV15
CATSNTDRTHQETQYF
TGTGCCACCAGCAACACGGACAGGACCCACCAAGAGACCCAGTACTTC
>.|.|TRBJ1-2|TRBV7-9
CASSRVPSYGYTF
TGTGCCAGCAGCCGTGTGCCTAGCTATGGCTACACCTTC
>few|TRBD1|TRBJ2-7|TRBV7-6
CASNGGQGAYEQYF
TGTGCCAGCAACGGGGGACAGGGGGCTTACGAGCAGTACTTC
>.|.|TRBJ1-2|TRBV27
CASSFNEANYGYTF
TGTGCCAGCAGTTTTAACGAGGCTAACTATGGCTACACCTTC
>.|.|TRBJ2-6|TRBV19
CASSMGSPLSSGANVLTF
TGTGCCAGTAGTATGGGCTCCCCCCTAAGCTCTGGGGCCAACGTCCTGACTTTC
>.|.|TRBJ1-5|TRBV30
CAWSAYHSNQPQHF
TGTGCCTGGAGTGCCTATCATAGCAATCAGCCCCAGCATTTT
>.|.|TRBJ1-4|TRBV2
CASSEAAGATNEKLFF
TGTGCCAGCAGTGAAGCAGCCGGGGCAACTAATGAAAAACTGTTTTTT
>.|TRBD1|TRBJ2-7|TRBV19
CASSTDRGPYEQYF
TGTGCCAGTAGCACGGACAGGGGACCCTACGAGCAGTACTTC
>.|TRBD1|TRBJ2-6|TRBV19
CASRTGDSLHVLTF
TGTGCCAGTAGGACAGGGGACTCTCTCCACGTCCTGACTTTC